This T cell receptor beta chain was recovered during a study of T cells in tuberculosis. This clone has only one observation. Antigen: not known. The method was immunoSEQ multiplex PCR; TCRdb's version includes in-frame clones alone and lacks a portion of them. The table has tens of thousands of clones, approximately 86% seen once. Overall study results and limits: The TCR-beta difference was not significant; alpha differences partly reflected length. A GMM-specific repertoire classifier reached approximately 84% accuracy, AUROC 0.90.

Time point defined: new active TB diagnosis, blood taken before or within 7 days of starting treatment. V was clipped by 3 bases and J by 1 base; unmatched bases: 4. This CDR3 is 16 amino acids long. Germline V gene lookup returns CDR1 LNHDA and CDR2 SQIVND (reference sequence). The clonotype comes from an adult with tuberculosis. The V gene is TRBV19, the J gene TRBJ2-7, with 12 bases that match TRBD2. The specimen comprised PBMCs, sampled at tuberculosis diagnosis. The DNA of the CDR3 is TGTGCCAGTAGTATGGAACTAGCGGGAGGATCCTACGAGCAGTACTTC. Translation gives CASSMELAGGSYEQYF.